One T cell receptor (beta chain) is described in this entry. The data were taken from a study of cytomegalovirus exposure and HLA in healthy donors. Vbeta (60) and Jbeta (13) primers were used in the PCR. The data were produced by immunoSEQ multiplex PCR, yet TCRdb's version contains in-frame clones alone and is incomplete. This repertoire comprises about 52,000 clones; its ten largest clones make up approximately 9.9%. The material sequenced was PBMCs. The TCR was taken from a woman between 50 and 59 years old in good health and CMV-seropositive.

The CDR3 is CASSLEYRASPLHF. The DNA of the CDR3 is TGCGCCAGCAGCTTGGAGTACAGGGCTTCACCCCTCCACTTT. The rearrangement joins TRBV5-1 to TRBJ1-6, with D perhaps TRBD1 (6 bases). The CDR3 is 14 amino acids. Per germline, CDR1 SGHRS and CDR2 YFSETQ. V shed 0 bases and J shed 9 bases, with 10 bases lying between them. The whole variable domain, remainder taken from reference TRBV5-1 and TRBJ1-6, is KAGVTQTPRYLIKTRGQQVTLSCSPISGHRSVSWYQQTPGQGLQFLFEYFSETQRNKGNFPGRFSGRQFSNSRSEMNVSTLELGDSALYLCASSLEYRASPLHFGNGTRLTVT.